The sequence of this TCR beta chain was determined in a study of T cell responses to AZD1222 COVID-19 vaccine. To note about this clone: What it binds is not known.

Overall study findings and caveats: Increases in Spike-specific TCR breadth and depth were seen after two AZD1222 doses.

Libraries were prepared by immunoSEQ multiplex PCR; TCRdb keeps only in-frame clonotypes and omits some of them. Among 100,000 to 110,000 clones listed, 92% were seen once. Germline assignment: CDR1 MNHEY and CDR2 SMNVEV (reference sequence). V shed 8 bases and J shed 5 bases, with 25 bases lying between them. The CDR3 spans 16 residues. The specimen was peripheral blood, collected on day 0 of AZD1222 vaccination. This chain joins TRBV27 and TRBJ2-7; D possibly corresponds to TRBD2 (5 bases). The origin of this receptor is an adult in good health. CDR3 bases: TGTGCCAGCGGACCTATGGGCGGGCGTCTCGTCAACGAGCAGTACTTC. Translated: CASGPMGGRLVNEQYF.